This T cell receptor beta chain originates from a study of blood T cells in healthy people across ages (dated by TCRdb to the mid-2010s). General notes on the study: In model experiments, template switching captured about one uniquely barcoded TCR beta cDNA molecule for every two T cells. Age-related changes in TCR beta repertoire diversity were measured in the study by deep sequencing normalized with unique cDNA molecular identifiers. Four age groups were formed from the donors: young (average approximately 15 years), middle-aged (approximately 42), aged (over 55) and long-lived (roughly 88). To avoid experimental bias, donors of different ages were spread randomly across the sequencing lanes. For two donors (one aged 18 to 30 and one aged 80 or older), the study analyzed two additional independent replicas of 1 million unique cDNA reads from the same blood draw. Broader findings and caveats from the paper: Since profiling was done on bulk unsorted PBMCs, naive and antigen-experienced compartments could not be conclusively compared. Donor CMV infection status was unknown, potentially confounding age-related changes in expanded clonotypes. Observed TCR beta diversity correlated strongly with the percentage of naive T cells measured by flow cytometry. As age increased, observed TCR beta diversity per million T cells dropped in a roughly linear way, and a significant reduction was already evident by age 40. Compared with the aged group, more naive CD4+ T cells, fewer expanded clones and increased TCR diversity were shown by the long-lived group, suggesting age selection. Estimates of total diversity based on one million sequenced T cells were regarded as lower bounds and as underestimates.

V drops 4 bases and J drops 1 base, leaving 19 bases in between. Taken from the germline V gene, the CDR1 and CDR2 loops are SGDLS and YYNGEE. The CDR3 spans 17 residues, from the cysteine through the phenylalanine. Solely the CDR3 DNA is kept, with 51 bases framed from the first base. The roughly 42 donors, aged about 6 to 90 years, were systemically healthy Caucasian individuals from Russia. Each donor gave approximately 9.3 milliliters of peripheral blood, collected into EDTA-treated Vacutainer tubes. Ficoll-Paque density-gradient centrifugation was used to isolate PBMCs, with at least 7 million per sample. Trizol reagent was used to extract total RNA from PBMCs, with at least 5 micrograms per sample. The percentages of naive CD45RAhigh/CD27high T cells were determined by flow cytometry on a PBMC aliquot from every donor. On this clonotype: Its antigen remains unidentified. Qualities for individual bases were not recorded, and no much larger clone is one base off.

Library preparation used 5' RACE. Reads for this sample came from an Illumina HiSeq 2500. A second roughly 6 to 11 cycle PCR used a sample-barcoded 5' primer and a J-beta primer mix. A unique molecular identifier was introduced onto each TCR beta cDNA molecule by a template-switch 5' adaptor carrying 12 random nucleotides. Each sample yielded at least 3 million CDR3-containing paired-end reads. First-strand cDNA synthesis was performed from all RNA using the Mint cDNA synthesis kit, with priming by a TRBC-specific oligonucleotide. Following uracil-DNA glycosylase treatment, a first 18-cycle PCR with universal primers M1SS and BC2_uni_R was performed on all cDNA. In the paper's pipeline: For normalization, 1 million high-quality reads, each with a distinct molecular identifier, were randomly selected from each sample. Instead of being binned into consensus sequences, reads that shared molecular identifiers were thrown out. MiTCR, with a Q25 quality threshold and the strictest error-elimination algorithm, was used for CDR3 identification, clonotype clustering and error correction. A nonparametric unseen species model with Euler transformation was used to estimate a lower bound on total TCR beta diversity. TCRdb took the public reads, trimmed them with fastp at Q25, ran MiXCR for clone calling and kept in-frame beta chains. One record per CDR3 amino acid sequence lists the most common genes and DNA. TCRdb's processing, not the authors' own work, is the source of the V and J calls. The sample records over 1,200,000 distinct CDR3 sequences, almost 60% of which are singletons. Of the sample, over 6.5% falls within the top ten clones.

The clonotype comes from a man younger than 30 in good health. Sequenced input: blood. The chain links TRBV9 with TRBJ2-3, with the D gene too uncertain to name. The CDR3 reads as follows: CASSPINKPKGTDTQYF. In nucleotide form, the sequence is TGTGCCAGCAGCCCTATAAATAAACCAAAGGGCACAGATACGCAGTATTTT.